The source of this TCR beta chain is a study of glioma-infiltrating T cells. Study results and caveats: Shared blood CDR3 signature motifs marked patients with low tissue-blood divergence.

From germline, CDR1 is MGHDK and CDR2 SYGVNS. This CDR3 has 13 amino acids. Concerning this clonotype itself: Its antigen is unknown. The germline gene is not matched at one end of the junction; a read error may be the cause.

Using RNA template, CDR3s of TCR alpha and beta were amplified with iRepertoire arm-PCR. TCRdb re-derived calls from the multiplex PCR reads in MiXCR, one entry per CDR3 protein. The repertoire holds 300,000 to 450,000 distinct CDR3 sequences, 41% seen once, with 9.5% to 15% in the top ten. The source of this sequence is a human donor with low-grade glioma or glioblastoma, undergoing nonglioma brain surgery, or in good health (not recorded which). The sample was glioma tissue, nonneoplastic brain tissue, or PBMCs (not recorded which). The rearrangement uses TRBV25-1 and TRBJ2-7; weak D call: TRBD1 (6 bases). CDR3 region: CARSGQRNGKQYF. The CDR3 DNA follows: TGTGCCAGAAGTGGACAGCGCAATGGCAAGCAGTACTTC.